This entry concerns a single TCR beta chain. Its antigen is currently unknown. The source of the sample is a study of T cell responses to AZD1222 COVID-19 vaccine. Repertoires were generated with immunoSEQ multiplex PCR, while TCRdb's copy carries only in-frame clones and drops some. Of about 94,000 clones listed, more than 70% were seen once; the top ten hold roughly 13%. The study's findings and limits: Donors were chiefly white British, with a greater number of females, and clonal diversity was perhaps underestimated. At study baseline, merely five or six AZD1222 recipients were seropositive. Following two doses of AZD1222, Spike-specific TCR breadth and depth rose.

V lost 4 bases to trimming and J lost 7 bases; unmatched junction nucleotides: 10. The CDR3 length is 14 residues. CDR1 is SGHKS, CDR2 YYEKEE, per germline (reference sequence). The chain recombines TRBV5-5 with TRBJ1-2; TRBD1 agrees at 7 bases. The source was peripheral blood, collected on day 0 of AZD1222 vaccination. The receptor comes from an adult in good health. CDR3 sequence reads: CASSPDGQVGGYTF. DNA of the CDR3: TGTGCCAGCAGCCCCGACGGACAGGTTGGTGGCTACACCTTC.